The 10 T cell receptor beta chains below were found in one sample sequenced in a study of CD8+ T cells in alopecia areata (dated by TCRdb to the late 2010s). Libraries were made using the immunoSEQ multiplex PCR assay. For TCR sequencing, RNA was extracted from every sample and reverse transcribed into cDNA to serve as template. As stored in TCRdb, this immuneACCESS dataset retains in-frame rearrangements with V and J assigned. A fraction of the clones does not appear; measured against another copy, unresolved V genes explain less than half of the discrepancy, and the remainder lacks a known reason. The sample profile shows just over 150,000 clones; around three fifths of them were found once. The ten largest account for approximately 0.91% of the sample. According to the study, the label for this sample's time point signals: less than five weeks on oral tofacitinib. Interpreted using the paper, the treatment or condition label stands for: oral pan-JAK inhibitor, 5-10 mg twice daily.

The sample was CD4+ T cells sorted from blood, taken at week 4, from a patient treated with tofacitinib. These receptors came from a human donor with alopecia areata.

This chain uses TRBV29-1 with TRBJ2-2; 13 bases fit TRBD2. Looked up from germline, CDR1 is SQVTM and CDR2 is ANQGSEA. With V trimmed by 6 bases and J by 6 bases, 7 bases remained unmatched. There are 15 residues in the CDR3. Here the CDR3 reads CSVRTSGGAAGELFF. CDR3 coding DNA: TGCAGCGTGAGAACTAGCGGGGGGGCCGCCGGGGAGCTGTTTTTT.

The V gene is TRBV4-2, the J gene TRBJ1-2; D uncertain. Germline CDR1 and CDR2: LGHNA and YNFKEQ. V gave up 2 bases and J gave up 4 bases, with 11 bases separating them. The CDR3 has 14 residues. The DNA for the CDR3 is TGTGCCAGCAGCCAATTAGGACGGGGCTATGGCTACACCTTC. Protein sequence: CASSQLGRGYGYTF.

The J gene is TRBJ2-7, the V gene TRBV29-1, with TRBD1 matching over 8 bases. Germline CDR1 and CDR2: SQVTM and ANQGSEA. The V gene end was trimmed by 7 bases and the J gene end by 5 bases; junction bases not matched to a gene: 7. This CDR3 region has 12 residues. CDR3 in amino acids: CSGLTGAHEQYF. Written as DNA, the CDR3 is TGCAGCGGCCTGACAGGGGCCCACGAGCAGTACTTC.

This clone was observed a handful of times. The V gene is TRBV29-1, the J gene TRBJ2-3; D not resolved. V was cut by 2 bases and J by 2 bases, with 8 bases left in between. The CDR3 loop spans 13 amino acids. The germline gives CDR1 SQVTM, CDR2 ANQGSEA. DNA for the CDR3: TGCAGCGTTGAACCCCCCCACACAGATACGCAGTATTTT. Its protein is CSVEPPHTDTQYF.

CDR3 in amino acids: CSGIGGNTIYF. CDR3 in DNA: TGCAGCGGTATTGGGGGAAACACCATATATTTT. This chain uses TRBV29-1 with TRBJ1-3; no definite D call. This CDR3 is 11 amino acids long. The germline V gene has CDR1 SQVTM and CDR2 ANQGSEA. Trimming removed 7 bases at V and 4 bases at J, with 8 bases between.

In this sample, this clone turned up a few times. The chain carries TRBV7-9 and TRBJ2-5, with 10 bases lining up with TRBD2. The CDR3 is 13 residues long. J gave up 5 bases and V 7 bases, and 4 bases lay outside the gene matches. CDR1 and CDR2 from the germline V gene are SEHNR and FQNEAQ (reference sequence). CDR3 residues: CASTLAGVETQYF. CDR3 DNA: TGTGCCAGCACTCTAGCGGGGGTTGAGACCCAGTACTTC. Full variable domain (missing parts from reference TRBV7-9 and TRBJ2-5): DTGVSQNPRHKITKRGQNVTFRCDPISEHNRLYWYRQTLGQGPEFLTYFQNEAQLEKSRLLSDRFSAERPKGSFSTLEIQRTEQGDSAMYLCASTLAGVETQYFGPGTRLLVL.

This chain uses TRBV7-9 with TRBJ2-2; 11 positions match TRBD2. CDR3 length equals 15 residues. V lost 7 bases and J lost 4; bases outside the gene matches: 5. CDR1 and CDR2 (germline): SEHNR, FQNEAQ (reference sequence). CDR3 bases: TGTGCCAGCACCTCCCTAGCGGGGGGCACCGGGGAGCTGTTTTTT. It is translated as CASTSLAGGTGELFF.

This clone came up once. The chain couples TRBV5-4 to TRBJ2-1, with 9 bases aligning to TRBD1. The J segment lost 7 bases and the V segment lost 0 bases, leaving 5 bases of the junction unmatched. This CDR3 comprises 15 residues. Germline-derived CDR1 and CDR2 are SGHNT and YYREEE (reference sequence). The CDR3 DNA sequence: TGTGCCAGCAGCTTGGGCGGGACAGGGCGGAATGAGCAGTTCTTC. Translating it yields CASSLGGTGRNEQFF.

The chain recombines TRBV30 with TRBJ1-5; possibly TRBD1 for D (5 bases). The germline V and J ends were trimmed by 0 bases and 9 bases, with 15 bases remaining between them. Germline V CDR1 and CDR2: GTSNPN, SVGIG (reference sequence). CDR3 size: 14 residues. Here the CDR3 reads CAWSVRAGPGPQHF. CDR3 nucleotides: TGTGCCTGGAGTGTACGGGCAGGGCCTGGGCCCCAGCATTTT.

The V call is TRBV9, the J call TRBJ1-1; no clear D gene. The V end was cut by 3 bases, the J end by 1 base, with 10 bases between. The V gene's germline CDR1 is SGDLS and CDR2 YYNGEE. The CDR3 length is 14 residues. The CDR3 bases are TGTGCCAGCAGCGCCTGGGAGGGGAACACTGAAGCTTTCTTT. This encodes CASSAWEGNTEAFF. The whole variable domain, remainder taken from reference TRBV9 and TRBJ1-1, is DSGVTQTPKHLITATGQRVTLRCSPRSGDLSVYWYQQSLDQGLQFLIQYYNGEERAKGNILERFSAQQFPDLHSELNLSSLELGDSALYFCASSAWEGNTEAFFGQGTRLTVV.